This T cell receptor (beta chain) was captured by sequencing in a study of shared clonotypes between healthy human individuals. Study overall: The people who gave samples were two women and three men aged 18 to 49.

There are 15 residues in the CDR3. CDR1 and CDR2 (germline): SEHNR, FQNEAQ (reference sequence). The ends lost 3 bases at V and 0 bases at J; junction bases unmatched: 3. Authors' methods: ImmunoSEQ output held junction-only sequences without quality scores, so filtering differed. Assay used: immunoSEQ multiplex PCR; TCRdb lists only in-frame clones, some missing. V, J and clone size are taken as reported in that table, and D and trimming were inferred from the DNA itself. The top ten clones hold more than 13% of a sample with some 96,000 clones, less than 60% of them seen once. The chain has TRBV7-9 and TRBJ2-7; 9 bases agree with TRBD1. This sequence originates from a woman in her 40s in good health. Some clones in this sample may be carry-over from other donors' samples. The sample was PBMCs. For the CDR3, the DNA is TGTGCCAGCAGCTTTGGACAGGGGTCCTCCTACGAGCAGTACTTC. It specifies CASSFGQGSSYEQYF.